The 4 T cell receptor beta chains presented below share a single source sample, sequenced in a study of CD4 T cells in relation to SARS-CoV-2 and coronaviruses. The unexposed donors gave CD4+ T cells in 2011-2018, prior to COVID-19. The cells were cultured for about ten days before CD4+ T cells were isolated. Clones were sequenced by immunoSEQ multiplex PCR, and TCRdb holds only the in-frame ones, with some missing. Among approximately 20,000 clones, about 80% were seen once, and the ten largest hold roughly 15%. These TCRs' antigens remain unknown. Sequencing was carried out using CD4+ T cells from PBMCs, cultured in vitro. These receptors all stem from a human donor in good health.

DNA of the CDR3: TGTGCCAGCAGTCCGACAGGGGCTGGGGAGCAGTACTTC. Amino acids: CASSPTGAGEQYF. This chain joins TRBV27 and TRBJ2-7; TRBD1 aligns across 8 bases. With 5 bases clipped from V and 7 bases from J, the junction kept 7 bases outside the gene matches. This CDR3 has 13 amino acids. CDR1 is MNHEY, CDR2 SMNVEV, per germline (reference sequence).

The chain links TRBV4-1 to TRBJ2-7; D call uncertain. V was shortened by 0 bases and J by 0 bases, with 12 bases between the two germline ends. The germline V gene encodes CDR1 MGHRA and CDR2 YSYEKL. This CDR3 comprises 16 residues. CDR3 amino acids: CASSQEGPSSSYEQYF. In DNA form, the CDR3 reads TGCGCCAGCAGCCAAGAAGGTCCCAGTAGCTCCTACGAGCAGTACTTC.

The V call is TRBV6-5, the J call TRBJ1-2; a weak D match, TRBD1 (5 bases). CDR1 and CDR2 from the germline V gene are MNHEY and SVGAGI. CDR3 length: 13 amino acids. The V and J ends lost 6 bases and 3 bases respectively, with 11 bases between them. CDR3 sequence: CASSPGGDYGYTF. CDR3 DNA sequence: TGTGCCAGCAGCCCCGGGGGAGACTATGGCTACACCTTC.

V is TRBV19 and J is TRBJ2-1, with 7 positions matching TRBD2. CDR1 and CDR2 (germline): LNHDA, SQIVND (reference sequence). The CDR3 has 15 residues. J was trimmed by 4 bases and V by 3 bases; bases with no gene match: 6. This CDR3 is CASSIDSGLYNEQFF. The CDR3 coding sequence is TGTGCCAGTAGTATCGATAGCGGGCTATACAATGAGCAGTTCTTC. Looking up the rest from reference TRBV19 and TRBJ2-1 gives the full variable domain: DGGITQSPKYLFRKEGQNVTLSCEQNLNHDAMYWYRQDPGQGLRLIYYSQIVNDFQKGDIAEGYSVSREKKESFPLTVTSAQKNPTAFYLCASSIDSGLYNEQFFGPGTRLTVL.